The subject of this entry is one T cell receptor beta chain. Its antigen is unidentified. V lost 7 bases to trimming and J lost 6 bases, with 12 bases between them. The CDR3 runs to 13 residues. Germline loops: CDR1 WSHSY, CDR2 SAAADI. Clones were sequenced by immunoSEQ multiplex PCR, and TCRdb holds only the in-frame ones, with some missing. The sample holds more than 95,000 clones, about 83% seen once. This sample was included in a study of cytomegalovirus exposure and HLA in healthy donors. Turning to the study itself: A subsequent analysis reported that the roughly 120 validation repertoires were produced on the same platform that had also been used for the roughly 670 first-cohort repertoires.

Findings and limits, study-wide: One later analysis, an examination of the roughly 130 validation repertoires, found that first-cohort TCR clusters tended to co-occur in them. TCR beta chains numbering some 150 were designated cytomegalovirus-associated.

The receptor's source is a young man in good health and CMV-seronegative. The V and J genes are TRBV10-2 and TRBJ2-2, with a weak D call TRBD2 (7 bases). Sequences were obtained from PBMCs. The CDR3 DNA reads as TGCGCCAGCATGACGGGGGGCCCCGGGGAGCTGTTTTTT. It codes for CASMTGGPGELFF.